This T cell receptor (beta chain) was recovered during a study of blood T cell repertoires in COVID-19. Across the whole study: The United States, Italy and Spain were the sources of the acute and convalescent COVID-19 samples. From T cells, B-cell-depleted T cells, or PBMCs came the material, which was cDNA or gDNA.

Germline V gene data show CDR1 as MDHEN and CDR2 as SYDVKM. V trimming: 5 bases; J trimming: 13 bases; junction bases outside the gene matches: 13. The CDR3 has 15 amino acids. Assay: immunoSEQ multiplex PCR; the TCRdb copy retains only in-frame clones and omits some. The data hold fewer than 300,000 clones, with approximately 92% observed a single time. The chain is built from TRBV28 and TRBJ1-6, with 8 nucleotides matching TRBD1. Specimen: PBMCs or T cells enriched from blood (not recorded which). This clonotype was sampled from a woman between 25 and 40 years old who had recovered from COVID-19. This CDR3 is CASSPRDRPAVPLHF. CDR3 DNA: TGTGCCAGCAGTCCTCGGGACAGGCCGGCGGTCCCCCTCCACTTT.